What follows is one TCR beta chain and its context. The data stem from a study of shared clonotypes between healthy human individuals. The CDR3 extends over 15 amino acids. Losses at the gene ends were 5 bases for V and 7 bases for J; bases not matched to a gene: 10. CDR1 is SGHRS, CDR2 YFSETQ, per germline. TCRdb's copy holds only in-frame clones and misses some; the assay was immunoSEQ multiplex PCR. The table records about 2.4 million clones, over 85% of them present only once. This TCR came from a man aged 18-30 years in good health. The specimen was naive CD4+ T cells sorted from blood. The sample's subset: CD45RA+ positively selected. The rearrangement joins TRBV5-1 to TRBJ1-4; TRBD1 aligns across 8 bases. CDR3 nucleotide sequence: TGCGCCAGCAGGCCTACAGGGGGGCAAGGTGAAAAACTGTTTTTT. Translation: CASRPTGGQGEKLFF. Together with reference TRBV5-1 and TRBJ1-4, the CDR3 gives the full variable domain: KAGVTQTPRYLIKTRGQQVTLSCSPISGHRSVSWYQQTPGQGLQFLFEYFSETQRNKGNFPGRFSGRQFSNSRSEMNVSTLELGDSALYLCASRPTGGQGEKLFFGSGTQLSVL.